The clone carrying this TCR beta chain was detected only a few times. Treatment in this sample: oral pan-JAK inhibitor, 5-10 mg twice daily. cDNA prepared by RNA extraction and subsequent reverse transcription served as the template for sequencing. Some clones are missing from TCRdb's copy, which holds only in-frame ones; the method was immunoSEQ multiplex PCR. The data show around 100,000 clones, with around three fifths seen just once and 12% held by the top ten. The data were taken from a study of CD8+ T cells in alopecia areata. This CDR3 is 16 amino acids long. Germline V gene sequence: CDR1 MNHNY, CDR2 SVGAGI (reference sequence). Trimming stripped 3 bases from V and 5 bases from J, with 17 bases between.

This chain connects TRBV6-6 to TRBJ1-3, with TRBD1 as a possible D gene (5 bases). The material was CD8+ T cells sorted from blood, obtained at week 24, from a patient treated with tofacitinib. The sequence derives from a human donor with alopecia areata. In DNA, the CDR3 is TGTGCCAGCAGTTATCCGGACAAAACTAGGCGAAACACCATATATTTT. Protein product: CASSYPDKTRRNTIYF.